The subject of this entry is one TCR beta chain. Its target is not known. The data originate from a study of Ad26.COV2.S vaccination and SARS-CoV-2 variants. Deletions cut 1 base from V and 0 bases from J, with 16 bases between. Per germline, CDR1 SGHAT and CDR2 FQNNGV. The CDR3 has 18 residues. The sample's treatment: roughly 20 received Ad26.COV2.S at low or high dose, single or two shots; about 5 received placebo; per-sample allocation not given. Collection of the samples took place on day 63 after the first injection of vaccine or placebo. It was an adult aged 18-55 years in Boston who was the donor. Only in-frame clones appear in the TCRdb table, and some are missing; sequencing was by immunoSEQ multiplex PCR. The table has about 320,000 clones, around 83% seen once. General study findings and limits: Similar non-spike TCR breadth was seen in vaccine and placebo recipients.

The sequences come from peripheral blood, collected in a trial of Ad26.COV2.S vaccine versus placebo. The origin of this receptor is a person between 18 and 59 years old who received the Ad26.COV2.S COVID-19 vaccine or a placebo. The V gene is TRBV11-2, the J gene TRBJ1-3; maybe TRBD1 (6 bases). As DNA, the CDR3 is TGTGCCAGCAGCTTAGGCAGGGGCTCAACACTCTCTGGAAACACCATATATTTT. It translates to CASSLGRGSTLSGNTIYF.